This T cell receptor beta chain was retrieved from a study of cytomegalovirus exposure and HLA in healthy donors. Findings and limits, study-wide: Many donors shared some public TCRs, even though most TCR sequences were rare. A later analysis showed that HLA-associated TCR beta chains had undergone more clonal expansion than equally common others.

The CDR3 sequence is 14 residues long. V gave up 6 bases and J gave up 8 bases; unmatched junction bases: 6. Germline V gene lookup returns CDR1 SEHNR and CDR2 FQNEAQ (reference sequence). PCR primers comprised 60 Vbeta and 13 Jbeta primers. Profiled with immunoSEQ multiplex PCR; TCRdb holds only in-frame clones, not every one. The profile covers around 140,000 clones, with approximately 78% appearing a single time and approximately 2.5% taken by the ten largest. On this clone: Its antigen is not identified.

Sequences were obtained from PBMCs. This receptor was obtained from a woman aged 18-29 years in good health and CMV-seropositive. V usage is TRBV7-9 and J usage is TRBJ2-4, with TRBD1 matching 11 bases. This CDR3 is CASRRTGGMDIQYF. CDR3 DNA sequence: TGTGCCAGCAGGCGGACAGGGGGCATGGACATTCAGTACTTC.